The sequence of this TCR beta chain was determined in a study of blood T cell repertoires in COVID-19 (dated by TCRdb to the early 2020s). With respect to the entire study: Samples covering the acute and convalescent phases of COVID-19 were provided by collaborators in the United States, Italy and Spain. The prospective study material was composed of cDNA or gDNA derived from T cells, B-cell-depleted T cells, or PBMCs. Deeply sampled blood TCRbeta repertoires from subjects exposed to, actively infected with, or recovered from COVID-19 were included in the dataset. A freely available public database, intended as a resource for researchers studying the immune response to SARS-CoV-2, is where the repertoires were released. The samples were drawn from the first 160 participants of the ongoing ImmuneRACE study and from under 1,500 subjects provided by 6 global collaborators. The sample metadata nearly always contained a de-identified subject ID, COVID-19 status, age in years and sex. Where available, HLA class I and class II types were obtained from metadata supplied by the sample provider rather than from assay-based typing.

The CDR3 contains 18 residues, cysteine and phenylalanine counted. Just the 54-base CDR3 DNA is kept, in frame starting at base 1. Germline trimming: 5 bases from V, 1 base from J; junction bases outside gene matches: 14. Per the germline V gene (reference sequence), SEHNR is the CDR1 and FQNEAQ is the CDR2. For this clone: Its cognate antigen has yet to be identified. Qualities for individual bases were not recorded, and no much larger clone is one base off.

TCRbeta CDR3 regions were amplified from genomic DNA by means of the immunoSEQ Assay, a bias-controlled multiplex PCR. The original pipeline was this. Within the assay, amplification of reference gene primers was used to estimate how many nucleated cells each sample contained. Sequence reads were collapsed and filtered to measure the absolute abundance of every unique TCRbeta CDR3 rearrangement. For each sample, productive Simpson clonality was calculated as the square root of Simpson's diversity index over productive rearrangements. TCRdb's version of the immuneACCESS table is confined to in-frame rearrangements and falls short of the full clone set. An unresolved V gene accounts for under half of the shortfall where checked; the remainder is of unknown origin. V and J calls plus clone size are reproduced from that table; the DNA served to infer D and trimming. The sample table lists over 80,000 clones, around 72% of them with a count of one. Over 3.5% of the sample is taken by the ten largest.

At one collaborating source in Seattle, patients were enrolled during active infection and were followed longitudinally through the course of disease. Collaborating institutions collected whole blood in K2EDTA tubes following their own protocols. For TCRbeta analysis, collaborator samples were shipped as frozen whole blood, as isolated PBMCs, or as DNA extracted from either sample type. What the research found in general, with its limitations: The amount of clinical and demographic metadata varied by source and participant and was provided uncurated.

The chain is encoded by TRBV7-9 joined to TRBJ1-3, with 7 bases aligning to TRBD1. Sample: peripheral blood. This TCR came from a man aged 70 or older with COVID-19, enrolled during active disease. This receptor has the CDR3 CASSRQLDRPLSGNTIYF. The nucleotide sequence reads TGTGCCAGCAGCCGTCAATTGGACAGGCCTTTATCTGGAAACACCATATATTTT.